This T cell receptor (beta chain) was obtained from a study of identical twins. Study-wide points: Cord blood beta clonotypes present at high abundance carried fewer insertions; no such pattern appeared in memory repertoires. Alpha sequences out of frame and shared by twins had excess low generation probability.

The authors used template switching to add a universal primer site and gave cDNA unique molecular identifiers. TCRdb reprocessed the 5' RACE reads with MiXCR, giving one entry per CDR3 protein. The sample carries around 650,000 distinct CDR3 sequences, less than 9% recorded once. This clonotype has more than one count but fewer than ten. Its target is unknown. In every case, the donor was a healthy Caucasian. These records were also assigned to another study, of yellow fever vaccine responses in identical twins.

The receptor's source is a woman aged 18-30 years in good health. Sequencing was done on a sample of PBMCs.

DNA of the CDR3: TGCGCCAGCAGCGAGGACAGGGTAGAAGTCTCACCCCTCCACTTT. Translation: CASSEDRVEVSPLHF. This chain links TRBV5-1 with TRBJ1-6; TRBD1 matches 8 bases. V shed 4 bases, J shed 10 bases, and the junction held 10 bases outside the gene matches. This CDR3 has 15 amino acids. Germline V gene sequence: CDR1 SGHRS, CDR2 YFSETQ.